These 15 T cell receptor beta chains came from one sample sequenced in a study of preoperative IRX-2 immunotherapy in early breast cancer. Method: immunoSEQ multiplex PCR; TCRdb's copy keeps in-frame clones and lacks some. The sample consists of approximately 98,000 clones, 86% of them appearing once. The treatment: preoperative locoregional IRX-2 cytokine immunotherapy. The sequencing here drew on tumor tissue, taken after IRX-2 immunotherapy. The receptor set was obtained from a human donor with breast cancer.

The gene calls are TRBV19 and TRBJ1-1; 7 nucleotides agree with TRBD1. The CDR3 is 17 residues long. CDR1 is LNHDA and CDR2 is SQIVND in the germline V gene (reference sequence). J gave up 4 bases and V 5 bases, and 16 bases lay outside the gene matches. For the CDR3, the DNA is TGTGCCAGTAGTCCGATTCTTATGACAGGGTTGAGCACTGAAGCTTTCTTT. Translating it yields CASSPILMTGLSTEAFF.

The chain combines TRBV19 with TRBJ1-6; D perhaps matches TRBD1 (5 bases). Between the trimmed V and J ends, which lost 5 bases and 7 bases, there was a span of 18 bases. This CDR3 is 16 amino acids long. CDR1 and CDR2 (germline): LNHDA, SQIVND (reference sequence). CDR3 residues: CASSFEGASDNSPLHF. The CDR3 DNA reads as TGTGCCAGTAGTTTTGAAGGGGCCTCGGACAATTCACCCCTCCACTTT.

V is TRBV18 and J is TRBJ1-1; 11 nucleotides align to TRBD1. V lost 3 bases to trimming and J lost 0 bases; unmatched junction nucleotides: 9. Germline assignment: CDR1 KGHSH and CDR2 LQKENI. The CDR3 contains 18 residues. CDR3 protein: CASSPRTGGSLMNTEAFF. CDR3 nucleotides: TGTGCCAGCTCACCCCGGACAGGGGGCTCCCTTATGAACACTGAAGCTTTCTTT.

The J gene is TRBJ2-5, the V gene TRBV7-6; D may be TRBD2 (5 bases). Germline CDR1 reads SGHVS; CDR2 reads FNYEAQ. Trimming stripped 6 bases from V and 3 bases from J, with 20 bases between. This CDR3 contains 16 residues. Here the CDR3 DNA reads TGTGCCAGCAGTCACAAGGAGGCCAGGTATAAAGAGACCCAGTACTTC. Amino acid sequence: CASSHKEARYKETQYF.

This chain connects TRBV23-1 to TRBJ2-2, with D possibly TRBD1 on 6 matching bases. TRBV23-1 is recorded as an ORF, its role being uncertain. With 6 bases removed from V and 2 bases from J, the gap between germline ends came to 13 bases. The CDR3 sequence is 15 residues long. CDR3 sequence: CASSTDRLNTGELFF. The CDR3 DNA reads as TGCGCCAGCAGCACAGACAGGTTAAACACCGGGGAGCTGTTTTTT.

The chain links TRBV7-7 to TRBJ1-5, with D perhaps matching TRBD1 (6 bases). Germline CDR1 and CDR2: SSHAT and FNYEAQ (reference sequence). The CDR3 spans 18 residues. Trimming took 1 base from V and 7 from J, leaving 23 bases between them. This CDR3 reads CASSLVAGDSRGLQPQHF. In nucleotides, the CDR3 is TGTGCCAGCAGCTTAGTGGCAGGGGACTCCAGGGGCCTACAGCCCCAGCATTTT.

The count of this clone is one. V gene TRBV12-5 combines with J gene TRBJ1-2, with D perhaps TRBD1 (5 bases). This CDR3 spans 17 amino acids. The germline CDR1 and CDR2 sequences are LGHNT and FRNRAP. The CDR3 nucleotides read TGTGCCAGCACCCGAGCCGAATTCGGGACTACTAACTATGGCTACACCTTC. Translated: CASTRAEFGTTNYGYTF. The variable domain in full, completed from reference TRBV12-5 and TRBJ1-2, reads DARVTQTPRHKVTEMGQEVTMRCQPILGHNTVFWYRQTMMQGLELLAYFRNRAPLDDSGMPKDRFSAEMPDATLATLKIQPSEPRDSAVYFCASTRAEFGTTNYGYTFGSGTRLTVV.

The V and J genes are TRBV7-7 and TRBJ2-7; TRBD1 might be the D (5 bases). The V end lost 1 base, the J end lost 3 bases, and 10 bases lay between the germline ends. The CDR3 has 14 amino acids. The V gene's germline CDR1 is SSHAT and CDR2 FNYEAQ (reference sequence). The CDR3 spells CASSLDQGYYEQYF. CDR3 DNA sequence: TGTGCCAGCAGCTTAGATCAGGGCTACTACGAGCAGTACTTC.

The rearrangement uses TRBV19 and TRBJ2-5; TRBD2 agrees at 8 bases. Germline V gene sequence: CDR1 LNHDA, CDR2 SQIVND (reference sequence). The J segment lost 5 bases and the V segment lost 6 bases, leaving 14 bases of the junction unmatched. CDR3 length: 16 residues. CDR3 sequence reads: CASRTPTGGGVETQYF. The DNA for the CDR3 is TGTGCCAGTAGAACCCCCACGGGGGGGGGAGTGGAGACCCAGTACTTC.

This chain links TRBV12-5 with TRBJ2-7, with a weak D call TRBD1 (6 bases). Germline V CDR1 and CDR2: LGHNT, FRNRAP. The CDR3 totals 13 residues. V was cut by 11 bases and J by 0 bases, with 14 bases left in between. The CDR3 reads CAVGDISSYEQYF. Written as DNA, the CDR3 is TGTGCTGTCGGGGACATTAGCTCCTACGAGCAGTACTTC.

This clone was detected only once. The chain links TRBV14 to TRBJ1-2, with no clear D. Trimming took 3 bases from V and 8 from J, leaving 10 bases between them. Germline CDR1 reads SGHDN; CDR2 reads FVKESK. CDR3 length: 12 amino acids. CDR3: CASSHNEDGYTF. The CDR3 DNA follows: TGTGCCAGCAGCCACAACGAGGACGGCTACACCTTC.

The rearrangement joins TRBV7-2 to TRBJ1-6; weak D call: TRBD1 (6 bases). CDR1 SGHTA and CDR2 FQGNSA come from the germline V gene. The CDR3 runs 16 residues. V lost 6 bases and J lost 4, with 16 bases in between. In nucleotides, the CDR3 is TGTGCCAGCAGTCAGGGGACCACCCCTTATAATTCACCCCTCCACTTT. This encodes CASSQGTTPYNSPLHF.

This clone appeared once. The chain joins TRBV7-5 to TRBJ1-6; the DNA was not compared with TRBD1, the D call given in the table. TRBV7-5 is given as a pseudogene. The CDR3 is made up of 15 amino acids. In DNA form, the CDR3 reads TGTGCCAGCCACTGGGGTCAGGGGGAAGGGTCACCCCTCCACTTT. As protein: CASHWGQGEGSPLHF.

V usage is TRBV11-3 and J usage is TRBJ2-1, with 7 nucleotides matching TRBD2. The germline V gene encodes CDR1 SGHNT and CDR2 YENEEA. The junction had 8 bases not matched to a gene; V was cut back by 5 bases and J by 1 base. This CDR3 contains 16 residues. CDR3 amino acids: CASSPLLGGSYNEQFF. As DNA, the CDR3 is TGTGCCAGCAGCCCCCTCCTCGGGGGGTCCTACAATGAGCAGTTCTTC.

The CDR3 protein is CASSLELVTANTGELFF. CDR3 nucleotide sequence: TGCGCCAGCAGCTTGGAGCTCGTGACAGCGAACACCGGGGAGCTGTTTTTT. The chain employs TRBV5-1 and TRBJ2-2, with D perhaps TRBD1 (5 bases). This CDR3 contains 17 residues. The germline CDR1 and CDR2 sequences are SGHRS and YFSETQ. Trimming shortened V by 0 bases and J by 0 bases, and 12 bases separated the two germline ends.